The clone carrying this TCR beta chain was seen only a few times. The entirety of the isolated RNA underwent reverse transcription, so expressed TCRB transcripts were sequenced. Produced via immunoSEQ multiplex PCR; TCRdb's table is partial and in-frame only. The sample shows over 350,000 clones, more than 12% of them seen only once. There are 13 residues in the CDR3. V gave up 6 bases and J gave up 5 bases; unmatched junction bases: 4. Germline assignment: CDR1 SGHTA and CDR2 FQGNSA. The record originates from a study of beta chain features in type 1 diabetes. Source material: naive CD4+ T cells from blood. V and J are TRBV7-2 and TRBJ2-1, with 7 nucleotides matching TRBD1. The TCR originated in a woman under 30 in good health. CDR3 nucleotides: TGTGCCAGCAGTCAACAGGGGAACAATGAGCAGTTCTTC. Translation: CASSQQGNNEQFF. Full variable domain (remainder filled in from reference TRBV7-2 and TRBJ2-1): GAGVSQSPSNKVTEKGKDVELRCDPISGHTALYWYRQSLGQGLEFLIYFQGNSAPDKSGLPSDRFSAERTGGSVSTLTIQRTQQEDSAVYLCASSQQGNNEQFFGPGTRLTVL.